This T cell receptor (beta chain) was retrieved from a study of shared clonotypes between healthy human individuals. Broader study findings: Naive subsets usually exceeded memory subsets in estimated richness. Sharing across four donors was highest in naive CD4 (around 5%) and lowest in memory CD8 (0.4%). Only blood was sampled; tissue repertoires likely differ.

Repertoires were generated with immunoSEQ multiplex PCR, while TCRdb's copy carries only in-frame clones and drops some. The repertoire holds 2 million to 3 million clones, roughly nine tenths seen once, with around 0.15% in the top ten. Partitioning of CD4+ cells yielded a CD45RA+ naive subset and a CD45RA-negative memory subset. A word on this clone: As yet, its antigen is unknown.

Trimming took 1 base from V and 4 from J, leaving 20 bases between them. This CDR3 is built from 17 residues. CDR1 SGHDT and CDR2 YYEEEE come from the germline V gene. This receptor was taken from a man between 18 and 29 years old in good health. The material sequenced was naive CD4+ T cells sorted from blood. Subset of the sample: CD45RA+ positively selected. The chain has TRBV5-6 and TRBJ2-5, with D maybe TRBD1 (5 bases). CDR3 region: CASSLFGRQSKGETQYF. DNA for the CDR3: TGTGCCAGCAGCTTGTTTGGTCGACAGTCTAAAGGAGAGACCCAGTACTTC.